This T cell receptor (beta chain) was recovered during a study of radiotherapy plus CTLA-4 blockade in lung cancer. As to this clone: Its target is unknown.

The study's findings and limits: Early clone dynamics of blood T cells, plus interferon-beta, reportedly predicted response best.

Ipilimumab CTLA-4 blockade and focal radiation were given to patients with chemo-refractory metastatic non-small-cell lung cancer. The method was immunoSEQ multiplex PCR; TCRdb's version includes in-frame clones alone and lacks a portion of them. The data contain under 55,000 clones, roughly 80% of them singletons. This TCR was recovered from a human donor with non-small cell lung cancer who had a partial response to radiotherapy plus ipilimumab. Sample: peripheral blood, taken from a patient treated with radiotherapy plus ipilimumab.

The CDR3 DNA sequence: TGCGCCAGCAGCCCTGACAGGGGTAGCGAGACCCAGTACTTC. Translating it yields CASSPDRGSETQYF. The chain joins TRBV5-1 to TRBJ2-5, with TRBD1 matching over 8 bases. The CDR3 has 14 amino acids. Germline loops: CDR1 SGHRS, CDR2 YFSETQ. V lost 4 bases and J lost 5; bases outside the gene matches: 7.